The present entry profiles one T cell receptor (beta chain) with its context. This record belongs to a study of control samples from healthy donors and cancer patients. Losses at the gene ends were 11 bases for V and 4 bases for J; bases not matched to a gene: 6. Germline V gene lookup returns CDR1 MNHEY and CDR2 SVGAGI. CDR3 length: 13 residues. TCRdb's copy holds only in-frame clones and misses some; the assay was immunoSEQ multiplex PCR. The data contain approximately 58,000 clones, about 90% of them singletons. The clonotype was recovered from a woman aged 60-75 years with lung cancer. V usage is TRBV6-5 and J usage is TRBJ1-5; 9 bases fit TRBD1. The sequenced sample consisted of PBMCs. The CDR3 DNA is TGTGCCGGCGCAGGACAGGGGAATCAGCCCCAGCATTTT. It codes for CAGAGQGNQPQHF.